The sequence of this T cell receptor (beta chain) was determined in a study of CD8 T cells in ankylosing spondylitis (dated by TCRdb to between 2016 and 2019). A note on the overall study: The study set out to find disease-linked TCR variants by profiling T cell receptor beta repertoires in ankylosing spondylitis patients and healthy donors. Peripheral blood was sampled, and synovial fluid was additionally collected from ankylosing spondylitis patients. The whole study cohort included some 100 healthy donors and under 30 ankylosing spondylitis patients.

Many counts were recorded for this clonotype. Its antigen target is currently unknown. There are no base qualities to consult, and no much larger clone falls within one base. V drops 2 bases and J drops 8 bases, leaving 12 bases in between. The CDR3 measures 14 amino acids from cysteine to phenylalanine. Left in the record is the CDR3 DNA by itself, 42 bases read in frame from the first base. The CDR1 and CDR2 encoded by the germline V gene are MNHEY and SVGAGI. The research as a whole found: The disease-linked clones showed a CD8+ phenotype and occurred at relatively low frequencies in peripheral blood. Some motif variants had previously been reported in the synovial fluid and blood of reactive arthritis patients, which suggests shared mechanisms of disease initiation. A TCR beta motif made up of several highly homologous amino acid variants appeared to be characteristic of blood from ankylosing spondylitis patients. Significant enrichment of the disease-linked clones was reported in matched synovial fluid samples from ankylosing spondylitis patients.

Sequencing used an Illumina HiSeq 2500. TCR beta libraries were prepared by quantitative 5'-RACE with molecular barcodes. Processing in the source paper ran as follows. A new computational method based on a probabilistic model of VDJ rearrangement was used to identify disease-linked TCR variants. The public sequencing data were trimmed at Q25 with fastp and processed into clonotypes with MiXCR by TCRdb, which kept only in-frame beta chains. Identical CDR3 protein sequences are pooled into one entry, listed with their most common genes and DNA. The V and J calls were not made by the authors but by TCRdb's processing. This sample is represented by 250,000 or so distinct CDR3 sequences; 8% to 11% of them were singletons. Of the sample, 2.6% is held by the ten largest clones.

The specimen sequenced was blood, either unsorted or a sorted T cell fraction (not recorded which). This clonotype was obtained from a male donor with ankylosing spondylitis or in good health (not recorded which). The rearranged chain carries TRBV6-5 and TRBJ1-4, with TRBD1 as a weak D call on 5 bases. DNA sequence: TGTGCCAGCAGTTACGGGCAGGGAGGGGAAAAACTGTTTTTT. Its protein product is CASSYGQGGEKLFF.